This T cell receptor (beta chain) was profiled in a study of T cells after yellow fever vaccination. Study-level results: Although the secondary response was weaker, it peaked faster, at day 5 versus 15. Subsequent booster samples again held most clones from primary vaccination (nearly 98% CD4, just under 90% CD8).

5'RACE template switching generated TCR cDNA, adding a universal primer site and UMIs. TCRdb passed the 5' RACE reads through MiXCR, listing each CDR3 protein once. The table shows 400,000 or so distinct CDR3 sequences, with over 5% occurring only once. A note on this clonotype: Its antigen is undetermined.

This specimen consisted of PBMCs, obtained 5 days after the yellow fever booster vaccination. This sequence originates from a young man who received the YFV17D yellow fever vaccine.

CDR3 coding DNA: TGCAGTGTTCTGACCCGAGGCATCGAAGATACGCAGTATTTT. It yields the protein CSVLTRGIEDTQYF. The J gene is TRBJ2-3, the V gene TRBV20-1; unclear D gene. The germline V and J ends were trimmed by 7 bases and 5 bases, with 19 bases remaining between them. Per germline, CDR1 DFQATT and CDR2 SNEGSKA (reference sequence). CDR3 length equals 14 residues.